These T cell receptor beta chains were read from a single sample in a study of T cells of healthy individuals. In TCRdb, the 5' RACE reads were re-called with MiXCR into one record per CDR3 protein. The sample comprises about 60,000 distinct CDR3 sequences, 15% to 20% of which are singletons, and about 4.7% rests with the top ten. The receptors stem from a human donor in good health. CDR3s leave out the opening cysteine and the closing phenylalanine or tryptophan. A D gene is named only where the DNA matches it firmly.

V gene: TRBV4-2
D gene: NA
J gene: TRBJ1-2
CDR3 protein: ASSREEGGLRS

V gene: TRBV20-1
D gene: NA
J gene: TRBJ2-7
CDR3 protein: SAKNRVGIHEQY

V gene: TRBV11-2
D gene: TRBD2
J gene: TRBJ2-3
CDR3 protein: ASSSQRGGTDTQY

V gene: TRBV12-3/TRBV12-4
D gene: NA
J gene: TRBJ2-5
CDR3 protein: ASSGTYPQETQY

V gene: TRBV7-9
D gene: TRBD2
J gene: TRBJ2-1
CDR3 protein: ASSLSPLAGVNNEQF

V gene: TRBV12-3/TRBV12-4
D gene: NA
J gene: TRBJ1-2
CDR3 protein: ASSSGYGYT

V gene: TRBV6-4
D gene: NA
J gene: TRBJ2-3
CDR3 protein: ASSDSRGGGTDTQY

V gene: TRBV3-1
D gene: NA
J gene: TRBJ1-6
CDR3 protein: ASSQDLVTPLH

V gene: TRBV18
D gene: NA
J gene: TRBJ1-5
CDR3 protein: ASSHKREISNQPQH

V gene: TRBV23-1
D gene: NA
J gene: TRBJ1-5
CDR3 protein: ASSQRFPQH

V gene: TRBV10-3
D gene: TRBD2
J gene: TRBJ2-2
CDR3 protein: AISGGLAGGPSTGELF

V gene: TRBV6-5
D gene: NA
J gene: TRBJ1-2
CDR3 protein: ASSYSQGNYGYT

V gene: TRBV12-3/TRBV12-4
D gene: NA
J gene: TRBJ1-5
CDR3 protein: ASSRYKGVQPQH

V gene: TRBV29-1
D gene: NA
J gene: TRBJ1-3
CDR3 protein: RDPGASFSGNTIY

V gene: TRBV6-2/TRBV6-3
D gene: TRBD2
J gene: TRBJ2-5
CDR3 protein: ASSYVASGYQETQY

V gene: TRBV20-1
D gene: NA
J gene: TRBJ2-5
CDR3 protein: SASVGRETQY

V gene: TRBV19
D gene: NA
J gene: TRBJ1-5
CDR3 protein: ATPEGQPQH

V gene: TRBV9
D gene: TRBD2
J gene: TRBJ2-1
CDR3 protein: ASSTALAASSYNEQF

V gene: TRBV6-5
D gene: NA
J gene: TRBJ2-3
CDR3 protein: ASSYSGSTDTQY

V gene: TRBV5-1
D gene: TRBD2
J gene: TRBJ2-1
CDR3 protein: ASSLDGGGSYNEQF

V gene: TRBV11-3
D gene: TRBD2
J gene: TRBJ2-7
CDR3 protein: ASSLAAGGRSYEQY

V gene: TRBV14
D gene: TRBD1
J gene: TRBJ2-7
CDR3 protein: ASSQRTGRIEQY

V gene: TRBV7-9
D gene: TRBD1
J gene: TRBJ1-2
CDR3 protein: ASSPRGGPLWGYT

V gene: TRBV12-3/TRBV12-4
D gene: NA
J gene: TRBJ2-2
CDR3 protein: ASSPQSTGELF

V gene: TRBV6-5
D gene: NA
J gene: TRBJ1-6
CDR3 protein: ASSISWGSPLH

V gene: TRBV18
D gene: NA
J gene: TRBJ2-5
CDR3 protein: ASSPGDIETQY

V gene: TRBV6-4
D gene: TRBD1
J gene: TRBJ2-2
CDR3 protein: ASRPRQGATGELF

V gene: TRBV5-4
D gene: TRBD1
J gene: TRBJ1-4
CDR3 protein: ASSLGLTGEEKLF

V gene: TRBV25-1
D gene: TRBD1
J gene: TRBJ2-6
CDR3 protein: ASSGWVGGQATSSGANVLT

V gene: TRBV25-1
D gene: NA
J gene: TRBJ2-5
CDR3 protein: ASSERGGRETQY

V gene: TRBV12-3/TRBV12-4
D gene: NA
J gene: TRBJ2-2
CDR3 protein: ASSSRGAGTGELF

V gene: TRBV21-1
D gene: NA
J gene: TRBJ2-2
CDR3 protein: ASTKTGTGELF

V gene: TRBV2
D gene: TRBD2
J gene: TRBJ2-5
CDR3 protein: ASEPTSGGLQETQY

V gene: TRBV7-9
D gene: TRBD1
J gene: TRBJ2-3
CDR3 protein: ASSPGQANTDTQY

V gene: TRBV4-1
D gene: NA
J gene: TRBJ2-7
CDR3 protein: ASSQDDRGIQYEQY

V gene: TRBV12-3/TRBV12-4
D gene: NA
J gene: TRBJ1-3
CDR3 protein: ASARNRQSSGNTIY

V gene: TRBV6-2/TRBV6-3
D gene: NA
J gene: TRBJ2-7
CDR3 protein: ASAASLYEQY

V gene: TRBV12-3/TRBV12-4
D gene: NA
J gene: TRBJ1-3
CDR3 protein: ASIRPGSSGNTIY

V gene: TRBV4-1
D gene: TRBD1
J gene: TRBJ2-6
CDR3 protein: ASSQGPGQVVIGANVLT

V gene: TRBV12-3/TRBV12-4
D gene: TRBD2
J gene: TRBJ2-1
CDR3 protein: ASSGLAGGSYNEQF

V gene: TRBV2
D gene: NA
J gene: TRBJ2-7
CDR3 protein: ASGILLGYEQY

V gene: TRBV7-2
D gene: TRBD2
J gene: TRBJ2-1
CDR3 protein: ASSLQSGGNEQF

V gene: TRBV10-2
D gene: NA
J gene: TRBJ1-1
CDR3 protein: ASSEKQRNTEAF

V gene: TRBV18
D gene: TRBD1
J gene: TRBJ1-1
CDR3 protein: ASSPPDRGGAEAF

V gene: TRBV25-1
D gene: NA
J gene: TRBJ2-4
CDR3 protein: ASSGNRAGKNIQY

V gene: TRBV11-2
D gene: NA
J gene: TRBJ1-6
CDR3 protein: ASSLDPGSPLH

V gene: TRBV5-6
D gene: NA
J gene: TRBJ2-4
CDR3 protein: ASRLVGAQNIQY

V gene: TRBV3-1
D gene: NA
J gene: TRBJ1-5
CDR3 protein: ASSHGDRLSNQPQH